This record covers a single T cell receptor (beta chain). This sample was included in a study of blood T cell repertoires in COVID-19. At the level of the study: Sources were T cells, B-cell-depleted T cells, or PBMCs; the material itself was cDNA or gDNA.

Method: immunoSEQ multiplex PCR; TCRdb's copy keeps in-frame clones and lacks some. The data show some 310,000 clones, with around nine tenths seen just once and 1% held by the top ten. Trimming shortened V by 3 bases and J by 2 bases, and 11 bases separated the two germline ends. The CDR3 loop spans 14 amino acids. Germline V CDR1 and CDR2: GTSNPN, SVGIG (reference sequence). The chain joins TRBV30 to TRBJ2-1; possibly TRBD2 for D (6 bases). Material for sequencing was peripheral blood. The TCR was taken from a man in his forties or fifties with active or convalescent COVID-19. CDR3 loop: CAWRAAGPYNEQFF. DNA for the CDR3: TGTGCCTGGAGGGCGGCGGGACCCTACAATGAGCAGTTCTTC.